What follows are 9 T cell receptor beta chains derived from one specimen sequenced in a study of T cells in Graves' hyperthyroidism and ophthalmopathy. Amplification targeted TCR beta CDR3 regions from RNA transcripts. During a first-round RT-PCR of the TCR CDR3, the HTBI primer set was used. TCRdb re-analysed the multiplex PCR reads in MiXCR, keeping a single row per CDR3 protein. This sample has 600,000 to 700,000 distinct CDR3 sequences; approximately 42% occur once, and the top ten carry roughly 7.2%. What was sequenced was peripheral blood or thyroid tissue (not recorded which). These receptors were collected from an adult man with Graves' disease, either hyperthyroidism or ophthalmopathy (not recorded which).

This clonotype was seen many times. The genes are TRBV7-8 and TRBJ2-7; D unclear. The germline CDR1 and CDR2 sequences are SGHVS and FQNEAQ. Trimming stripped 0 bases from V and 0 bases from J, with 6 bases between. CDR3 size: 14 residues. CDR3 nucleotides: TGTGCCAGCAGCTTAGCCAGGTTCTCCTACGAGCAGTACTTC. Protein product: CASSLARFSYEQYF.

This chain links TRBV6-6 with TRBJ1-1; the D is unclear. The CDR3 is 15 residues long. The V gene lost 8 bases and the J gene lost 0 bases, with 16 bases spanning the gap. In germline, CDR1 is MNHNY, CDR2 SVGAGI (reference sequence). The CDR3 bases are TGTGCCAGCGCTAAAGGAGTTTTAATGAACACTGAAGCTTTCTTT. Translation gives CASAKGVLMNTEAFF.

The chain is built from TRBV25-1 and TRBJ2-7; 7 bases fit TRBD2. The CDR3 contains 14 residues. Germline loops: CDR1 MGHDK, CDR2 SYGVNS. J lost 0 bases, V lost 7 bases, and 6 bases had no gene match. CDR3 sequence: CASILAELSYEQYF. The CDR3 DNA reads TGTGCCAGCATTCTAGCGGAGCTCTCCTACGAGCAGTACTTC.

This sequence joins TRBV2 and TRBJ1-2; 9 nucleotides agree with TRBD1. V trimming: 7 bases; J trimming: 2 bases; junction bases outside the gene matches: 5. Germline values: CDR1 SNHLY, CDR2 FYNNEI. The CDR3 is 14 residues long. Here the CDR3 reads CASNPGQGNYGYTF. The CDR3 DNA sequence: TGTGCCAGCAATCCGGGACAGGGCAACTATGGCTACACCTTC.

About this clonotype itself: Relative to the germline gene, one junction end is altered; a read error may explain this. This sequence joins TRBV2 and TRBJ2-2, with D maybe TRBD2 (5 bases). The CDR3 length is 16 residues. Germline CDR1 SNHLY, CDR2 FYNNEI. Written as DNA, the CDR3 is TGTGCCAGCAGTTTTAGGCGGGCTACGAACACCGAGGAGCTGTTTTTT. Residues: CASSFRRATNTEELFF.

In regard to this clonotype: The CDR3 ends on some other residue instead of the conserved phenylalanine or tryptophan, so this is likely a read error. The rearrangement links TRBV7-8 to TRBJ2-7, with unresolved D. This CDR3 region has 16 residues. The germline CDR1 and CDR2 sequences are SGHVS and FQNEAQ. CDR3 region: CASSLTAPRSSYEQYT. The CDR3 region has the DNA TGCGCCAGCAGCCTGACGGCTCCCAGGAGCTCCTACGAGCAGTACACA.

V and J are TRBV7-2 and TRBJ1-1; TRBD1 is a possible D gene (6 bases). Trimming took 4 bases from V and 5 from J, leaving 23 bases between them. The CDR3 covers 17 residues. Germline loops: CDR1 SGHTA, CDR2 FQGNSA. CDR3 residues: CASSWGKTTGTGTEAFF. The CDR3 bases are TGTGCCAGCAGCTGGGGCAAGACTACAGGGACCGGGACTGAAGCTTTCTTT.

This clonotype came up many times. The chain links TRBV29-1 to TRBJ2-7; TRBD1 matches 12 bases. Germline trimming cut 5 bases from V and 6 bases from J; bases unmatched to any gene: 11. This CDR3 has 15 amino acids. Looked up from germline, CDR1 is SQVTM and CDR2 is ANQGSEA. The CDR3 here is CSVKDPGQGAGEQYF. The DNA of the CDR3 is TGCAGCGTTAAGGATCCGGGACAGGGGGCGGGCGAGCAGTACTTC.

With regard to this clonotype: At one end, the junction sequence differs from germline, possibly due to a read error. This chain uses TRBV7-2 with TRBJ2-5; 7 nucleotides align to TRBD1. The CDR3 is made up of 16 amino acids. The germline gives CDR1 SGHTA, CDR2 FQGNSA. The CDR3 is CVSSQDWTGNQETQYF. The CDR3 nucleotides are TGTGTCAGCAGCCAAGATTGGACAGGCAACCAAGAGACCCAGTACTTC.